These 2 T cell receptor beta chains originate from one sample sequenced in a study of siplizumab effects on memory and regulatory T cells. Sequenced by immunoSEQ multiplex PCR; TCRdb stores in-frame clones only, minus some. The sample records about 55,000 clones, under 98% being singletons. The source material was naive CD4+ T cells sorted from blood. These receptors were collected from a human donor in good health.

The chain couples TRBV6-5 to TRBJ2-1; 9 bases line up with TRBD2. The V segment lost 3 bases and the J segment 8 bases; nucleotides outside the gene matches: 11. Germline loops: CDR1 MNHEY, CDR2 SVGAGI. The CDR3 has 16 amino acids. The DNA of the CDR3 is TGTGCCAGCAGTTATGTTTTTAGCGGGAGCCCGCATGAGCAGTTCTTC. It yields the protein CASSYVFSGSPHEQFF.

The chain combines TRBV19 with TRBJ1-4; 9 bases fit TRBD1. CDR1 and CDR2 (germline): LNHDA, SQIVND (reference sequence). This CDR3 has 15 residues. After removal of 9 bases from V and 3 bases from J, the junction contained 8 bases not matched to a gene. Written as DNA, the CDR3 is TGTGCCAGCGCTGGGACAGGGTTAGCTAATGAAAAACTGTTTTTT. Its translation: CASAGTGLANEKLFF.